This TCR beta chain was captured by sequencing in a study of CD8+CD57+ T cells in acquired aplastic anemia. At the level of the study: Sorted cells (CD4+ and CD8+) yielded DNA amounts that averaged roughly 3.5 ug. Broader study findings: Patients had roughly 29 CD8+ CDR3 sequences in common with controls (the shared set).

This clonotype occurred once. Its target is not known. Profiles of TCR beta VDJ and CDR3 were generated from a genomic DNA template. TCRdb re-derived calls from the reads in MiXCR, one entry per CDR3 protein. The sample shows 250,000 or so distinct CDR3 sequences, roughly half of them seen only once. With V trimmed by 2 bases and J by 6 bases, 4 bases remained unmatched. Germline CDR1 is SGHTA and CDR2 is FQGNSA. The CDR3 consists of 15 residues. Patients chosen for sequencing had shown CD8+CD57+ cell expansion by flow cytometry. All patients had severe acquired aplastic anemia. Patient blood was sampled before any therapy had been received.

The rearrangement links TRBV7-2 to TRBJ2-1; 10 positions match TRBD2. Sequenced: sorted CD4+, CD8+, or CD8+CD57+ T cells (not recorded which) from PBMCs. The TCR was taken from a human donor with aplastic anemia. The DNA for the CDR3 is TGTGCCAGCAGCTTACAGCGGGAGGGCCGCAATGAGCAGTTCTTC. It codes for CASSLQREGRNEQFF.